This TCR beta chain was profiled in a study of T cell responses to AZD1222 COVID-19 vaccine. Concerning this clone: The target antigen is unknown.

Repertoires were generated with immunoSEQ multiplex PCR, while TCRdb's copy carries only in-frame clones and drops some. The sample includes fewer than 95,000 clones, 70% to 90% seen only once; the top ten take around 6%. CDR1 is MNHEY, CDR2 SMNVEV, per germline (reference sequence). V lost 0 bases and J lost 5; bases outside the gene matches: 9. The CDR3 spans 17 residues. Overall study results and limits: Nearly half of the spike-specific TCRs reportedly recognize variant regions that carry no mutations. Donors were largely white British and mainly female; clonal diversity was possibly underestimated. At 160-218 and 743-854, vaccine-associated CD4 TCRs were dominant, and they spanned spike.

The TCR was taken from an adult who received the AZD1222 COVID-19 vaccine. Sequencing was performed on peripheral blood, taken 28 days after the second AZD1222 dose. The chain couples TRBV27 to TRBJ1-4, with 7 bases identical to TRBD1. CDR3 nucleotides: TGTGCCAGCAGTTTATCGGGCAGGGGGAGATTGAATGAAAAACTGTTTTTT. This sequence encodes CASSLSGRGRLNEKLFF.